The 18 T cell receptor beta chains below were found in one sample sequenced in a study of T cell repertoires in cytomegalovirus infection. TCRdb called the reads again in MiXCR, with one record for every CDR3 protein. The profile shows 490,000 or so distinct CDR3 sequences, around 11% of them singletons. The material sequenced was PBMCs. Receptors originate from a human donor in good health (CMV status not recorded). Some clones in this sample may be carry-over from other donors' samples.

V and J are TRBV29-1 and TRBJ1-2, with 7 bases matching TRBD1. CDR1 is SQVTM and CDR2 is ANQGSEA in the germline V gene. V shed 6 bases and J 2 bases; nucleotides not matched to a gene: 6. CDR3 length: 13 amino acids. The chain's CDR3 is CSVRTGANYGYTF. In nucleotides, the CDR3 is TGCAGCGTCCGGACAGGCGCGAACTATGGCTACACCTTC.

CDR3 sequence reads: CASIPGTVGQETQYF. The CDR3, as DNA: TGTGCCAGTATTCCCGGGACCGTCGGTCAAGAGACCCAGTACTTC. The V gene is TRBV2, the J gene TRBJ2-5; D is perhaps TRBD1 or TRBD2 (5 bases each). This CDR3 comprises 15 residues. In germline, CDR1 is SNHLY, CDR2 FYNNEI. Trimming cost V 9 bases and J 2 bases, with 19 bases left between them.

This chain connects TRBV2 to TRBJ1-4, with D unresolved. CDR1 and CDR2 (germline): SNHLY, FYNNEI. The CDR3 is 14 residues long. Trimming removed 5 bases at V and 1 base at J, with 8 bases between. The CDR3 DNA reads as TGTGCCAGCAGTAAAGAAAGAACTAATGAAAAACTGTTTTTT. Its translation: CASSKERTNEKLFF.

This clonotype was seen at least ten times. This chain links TRBV2 with TRBJ2-3; D ambiguous. CDR3 length equals 13 residues. The ends were cut back, 4 bases at V and 5 bases at J, with 10 bases in the middle. Germline CDR1 reads SNHLY; CDR2 reads FYNNEI. The CDR3 spells CASSGTAGDTQYF. The CDR3 DNA follows: TGTGCCAGCAGTGGGACGGCAGGAGATACGCAGTATTTT.

The table lists this clonotype with many counts. This chain joins TRBV7-9 and TRBJ2-7; 11 nucleotides agree with TRBD1. Trimming at V came to 4 bases and at J to 1 base, leaving 15 bases not matched to a gene. Germline CDR1 and CDR2: SEHNR and FQNEAQ (reference sequence). The CDR3 length is 19 residues. The chain's CDR3 is CASSSLLRYRDRGSYEQYF. CDR3 DNA: TGTGCCAGCAGCTCTCTGTTACGTTACCGGGACAGGGGGTCCTACGAGCAGTACTTC. The whole variable domain, remainder taken from reference TRBV7-9 and TRBJ2-7, is DTGVSQNPRHKITKRGQNVTFRCDPISEHNRLYWYRQTLGQGPEFLTYFQNEAQLEKSRLLSDRFSAERPKGSFSTLEIQRTEQGDSAMYLCASSSLLRYRDRGSYEQYFGPGTRLTVT.

This clonotype was detected many times. The rearrangement uses TRBV7-6 and TRBJ2-5; D is undetermined. The CDR3 covers 14 residues. V lost 3 bases and J 4 bases, leaving 12 bases between the germline ends. CDR1 is SGHVS and CDR2 is FNYEAQ in the germline V gene. CDR3 protein: CASSLMAGRETQYF. The CDR3 DNA reads TGTGCCAGCAGCTTGATGGCCGGGCGAGAGACCCAGTACTTC. Using reference TRBV7-6 and TRBJ2-5 for the parts outside the CDR3, the full variable domain is GAGVSQSPRYKVTKRGQDVALRCDPISGHVSLYWYRQALGQGPEFLTYFNYEAQQDKSGLPNDRFSAERPEGSISTLTIQRTEQRDSAMYRCASSLMAGRETQYFGPGTRLLVL.

This rearrangement joins TRBV20-1 to TRBJ1-5; TRBD1 aligns across 7 bases. Trimming removed 2 bases from V and 6 bases from J; junction bases left unmatched: 13. Germline V gene lookup returns CDR1 DFQATT and CDR2 SNEGSKA (reference sequence). This CDR3 comprises 16 residues. CDR3 coding DNA: TGCAGTGCTAGATCTCTGACAGGGTTAACTATTCAGCCCCAGCATTTT. Its protein is CSARSLTGLTIQPQHF.

CDR3 region: CASSLSLASYHEQFF. The CDR3 bases are TGTGCCAGCAGCCTTTCACTAGCCTCTTACCATGAGCAGTTCTTC. V is TRBV14 and J is TRBJ2-1, with a weak D call TRBD2 (6 bases). The V gene's germline CDR1 is SGHDN and CDR2 FVKESK. Trimming cost V 4 bases and J 8 bases, with 18 bases left between them. CDR3 size: 15 residues.

The sample holds many counts of this clonotype. The chain carries TRBV6-2 or TRBV6-3 and TRBJ2-2, with a tentative D call TRBD2 (5 bases). Germline loops: CDR1 MNHEY, CDR2 SVGEGT. There are 18 residues in the CDR3. V was trimmed by 0 bases and J by 0 bases, leaving 14 bases between them. The CDR3 reads CASSYSTFSVANTGELFF. The CDR3 DNA follows: TGTGCCAGCAGTTACTCGACCTTTAGCGTTGCGAACACCGGGGAGCTGTTTTTT.

The rearrangement joins TRBV5-1 to TRBJ2-2; D ambiguous. V lost 3 bases and J lost 7, with 13 bases in between. The CDR3 contains 14 residues. The germline V gene encodes CDR1 SGHRS and CDR2 YFSETQ. The CDR3: CASSSTSRGGELFF. Written as DNA, the CDR3 is TGCGCCAGCAGCTCGACCAGCAGAGGCGGGGAGCTGTTTTTT.

In this sample, this clonotype turned up many times. The chain uses TRBV9 and TRBJ1-2; 11 bases fit TRBD1. The CDR3 contains 15 residues. Trimming cost V 0 bases and J 7 bases; bases outside gene matches: 5. Germline V gene sequence: CDR1 SGDLS, CDR2 YYNGEE. CDR3 sequence: CASSVVDRGPSGYTF. The DNA for the CDR3 is TGTGCCAGCAGCGTAGTGGACAGGGGGCCCTCTGGCTACACCTTC.

The chain has TRBV20-1 and TRBJ1-4, with TRBD1 as a possible D gene (6 bases). The germline V gene has CDR1 DFQATT and CDR2 SNEGSKA (reference sequence). The CDR3 totals 15 residues. V lost 6 bases and J 8 bases, leaving 22 bases between the germline ends. CDR3: CSAIAGGASQEKLFF. The CDR3 coding sequence is TGCAGTGCCATAGCGGGGGGCGCGAGTCAAGAAAAACTGTTTTTT.

J is TRBJ1-2 and V is TRBV29-1; TRBD1 matches at 7 bases. After removal of 0 bases from V and 7 bases from J, the junction contained 14 bases not matched to a gene. The CDR3 length is 16 residues. The germline gives CDR1 SQVTM, CDR2 ANQGSEA. Here the CDR3 DNA reads TGCAGCGTTGAAGAGGCGGTGTCAGGGGGGCTGAGTGGCTACACCTTC. Its protein is CSVEEAVSGGLSGYTF.

This clonotype has only a few counts. This sequence joins TRBV7-9 and TRBJ2-5; 9 nucleotides match TRBD2. The CDR3 is made up of 15 amino acids. Germline values: CDR1 SEHNR, CDR2 FQNEAQ (reference sequence). With 5 bases clipped from V and 2 bases from J, the junction kept 6 bases outside the gene matches. The CDR3 DNA follows: TGTGCCAGCAGCCCCTGGACTAGCGCGCAAGAGACCCAGTACTTC. Translation: CASSPWTSAQETQYF.

This clonotype appeared a single time. The rearrangement joins TRBV9 to TRBJ2-6; 10 nucleotides agree with TRBD2. The CDR3 runs 18 residues. In germline, CDR1 is SGDLS, CDR2 YYNGEE. V was pared by 0 bases and J by 2 bases, with 5 bases of the junction left unmatched. The chain's CDR3 is CASSVEASGGPGANVLTF. CDR3 in DNA: TGTGCCAGCAGCGTAGAGGCTAGCGGGGGACCTGGGGCCAACGTCCTGACTTTC.

At least ten counts were recorded for this clonotype. This sequence joins TRBV20-1 and TRBJ2-3; 15 positions match TRBD2. Unmatched junction bases numbered 7, after V lost 6 bases and J lost 6 bases. The CDR3 consists of 15 residues. Germline CDR1 and CDR2: DFQATT and SNEGSKA (reference sequence). CDR3 DNA: TGCAGTGCCAGGACTAGCGGGGGGGCCGAGGATACGCAGTATTTT. Residues: CSARTSGGAEDTQYF.

This clonotype was counted at least ten times. This rearrangement joins TRBV11-2 to TRBJ1-2, with D uncertain. The CDR3 runs to 15 residues. The germline V gene encodes CDR1 SGHAT and CDR2 FQNNGV. V lost 0 bases, J lost 2 bases, and 10 bases lay in between. CDR3 residues: CASSLDLGKNYGYTF. The CDR3 coding sequence is TGTGCCAGCAGCTTAGATTTAGGGAAAAACTATGGCTACACCTTC.

This clonotype showed up just a few times. This chain connects TRBV3-1 to TRBJ2-7; D might be TRBD2 (6 bases). CDR1 is LGHDT, CDR2 YNNKEL, per germline (reference sequence). V lost 2 bases to trimming and J lost 2 bases, with 13 bases between them. The CDR3 covers 15 residues. The CDR3 nucleotides read TGTGCCAGCAGCCAAAGGGGAGGCAGGCCCTACGAGCAGTACTTC. It is translated as CASSQRGGRPYEQYF.